This T cell receptor beta chain was documented in a study of identical twins' blood T cells. The wider study: Roughly 50 million reads covered roughly 6 alpha-chain and roughly 6 beta-chain libraries.

The CDR3 extends over 14 amino acids. V was shortened by 4 bases and J by 0 bases, with 9 bases between the two germline ends. Looked up from germline, CDR1 is KGHSH and CDR2 is LQKENI. Study-wide results and caveats: V gene usage reportedly matched far better within twin pairs than unrelated donors.

TCRdb itself ran the 5' RACE reads through MiXCR, one entry per CDR3 protein. The profile shows 350,000 to 400,000 distinct CDR3 sequences, over 25% of them singletons. Concerning this clonotype itself: Its specificity is not known.

This chain joins TRBV18 and TRBJ1-1, with D hard to call. Sequencing used PBMCs. The clonotype originates from a woman aged 18 to 55 in good health. As DNA, the CDR3 is TGTGCCAGCTCACTCCAGAAGGTGAACACTGAAGCTTTCTTT. Translated: CASSLQKVNTEAFF. Combining the CDR3 with reference TRBV18 and TRBJ1-1 gives the whole variable domain NAGVMQNPRHLVRRRGQEARLRCSPMKGHSHVYWYRQLPEEGLKFMVYLQKENIIDESGMPKERFSAEFPKEGPSILRIQQVVRGDSAAYFCASSLQKVNTEAFFGQGTRLTVV.